A single sample gave rise to the 9 T cell receptor beta chains below, sequenced in a study of CXCR3-negative and CXCR3-positive naive CD8 T cells. Points from the study as a whole: CXCR3-positive naive cells had more hydrophobic TRB CDR3s than CXCR3-negative naive cells.

No antigen has been assigned to these receptors. TRB cDNA libraries were made by UMI-labeled 5' RACE. TCRdb reprocessed the 5' RACE reads; each CDR3 protein has one entry and no DNA is given. The sample spans roughly 110,000 distinct CDR3 sequences; the ten largest clones claim approximately 0.37%. The sample was naive CXCR3+ CD8+ T cells from blood. Described subset: CD45RO-CCR7+CD27+CD95- naive CD8+ T cells expressing CXCR3 (TNR3+). These receptor sequences come from a human donor in good health. Some clones in this sample may be carry-over from other donors' samples.

This rearrangement joins TRBV28 to TRBJ2-7; the TRBD2 assignment by TCRdb is unverifiable without DNA. Germline-derived CDR1 and CDR2 are MDHEN and SYDVKM. The CDR3 is made up of 15 amino acids. The chain's CDR3 is CASSFRGLREYEQYF.

This rearrangement joins TRBV7-9 to TRBJ2-1; TCRdb returns TRBD1, unconfirmable since there is no DNA. The CDR3 has 18 residues. Germline V gene data show CDR1 as SEHNR and CDR2 as FQNEAQ (reference sequence). The CDR3 here is CASSPPLLRGSSYNEQFF.

This chain links TRBV7-3 with TRBJ2-3; TCRdb gives TRBD1 as the D gene, but with no DNA this cannot be confirmed. There are 15 residues in the CDR3. Germline CDR1 is SGHTA and CDR2 is FQGTGA. CDR3 protein: CASGTGTGGTDTQYF.

The chain's CDR3 is CAISESGLAGELANEQFF. The chain links TRBV10-3 to TRBJ2-1; TCRdb designates TRBD2, a call that cannot be tested without DNA. The CDR3 sequence is 18 residues long. The germline CDR1 and CDR2 sequences are ENHRY and SYGVKD.

The chain couples TRBV12-3 or TRBV12-4 to TRBJ2-7. This CDR3 is 12 amino acids long. This CDR3 is CASSLAAYEQYF.

The chain carries TRBV5-4 and TRBJ1-1. Germline CDR1 SGHNT, CDR2 YYREEE (reference sequence). The length of the CDR3 is 15 residues. The CDR3 loop reads CASSLLYGLNTEAFF.

The chain joins TRBV4-3 to TRBJ1-2; TCRdb proposes TRBD1, but this gene call is untestable without DNA. This CDR3 is 16 amino acids long. Germline V lookup: CDR1 LGHNA, CDR2 YSLEER. The CDR3 sequence: CASSQDSAGGLGGYTF.

V usage is TRBV11-1 and J usage is TRBJ2-5; the TRBD1 assignment by TCRdb is unverifiable without DNA. Germline V CDR1 and CDR2: SGHAT, FQDESV (reference sequence). The CDR3 extends over 13 amino acids. CDR3 region: CASRGALQETQYF.

V is TRBV29-1 and J is TRBJ2-7; TCRdb calls TRBD1, which cannot be checked without DNA. The CDR3 totals 12 residues. Germline V CDR1 and CDR2: SQVTM, ANQGSEA. The CDR3 sequence is CSVVAVAGEQYF.